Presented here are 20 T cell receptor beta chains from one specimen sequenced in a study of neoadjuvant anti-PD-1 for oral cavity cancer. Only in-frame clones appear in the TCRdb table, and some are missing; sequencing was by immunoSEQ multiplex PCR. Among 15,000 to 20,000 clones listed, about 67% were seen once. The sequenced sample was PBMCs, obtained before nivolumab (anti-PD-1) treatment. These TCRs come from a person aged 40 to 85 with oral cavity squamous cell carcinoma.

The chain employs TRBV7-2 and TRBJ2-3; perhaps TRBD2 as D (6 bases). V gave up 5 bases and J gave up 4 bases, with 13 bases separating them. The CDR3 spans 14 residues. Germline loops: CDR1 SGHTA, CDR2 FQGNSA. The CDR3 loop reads CASSRGQRADTQYF. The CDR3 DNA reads TGTGCCAGCAGCCGGGGCCAGCGGGCAGATACGCAGTATTTT.

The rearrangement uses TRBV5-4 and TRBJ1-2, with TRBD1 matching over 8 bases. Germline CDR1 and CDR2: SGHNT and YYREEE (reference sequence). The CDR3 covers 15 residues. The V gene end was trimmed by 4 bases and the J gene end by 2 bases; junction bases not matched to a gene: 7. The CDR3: CASSAGQGVNYGYTF. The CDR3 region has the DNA TGTGCCAGCAGCGCCGGACAGGGTGTGAACTATGGCTACACCTTC. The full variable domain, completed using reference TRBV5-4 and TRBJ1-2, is ETGVTQSPTHLIKTRGQQVTLRCSSQSGHNTVSWYQQALGQGPQFIFQYYREEENGRGNFPPRFSGLQFPNYSSELNVNALELDDSALYLCASSAGQGVNYGYTFGSGTRLTVV.

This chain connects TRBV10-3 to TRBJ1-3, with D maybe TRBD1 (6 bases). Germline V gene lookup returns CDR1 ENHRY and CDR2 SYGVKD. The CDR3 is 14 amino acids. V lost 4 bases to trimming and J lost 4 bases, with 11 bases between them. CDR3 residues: CAISVERGGNTIYF. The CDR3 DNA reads TGTGCCATCAGTGTGGAAAGGGGGGGAAACACCATATATTTT.

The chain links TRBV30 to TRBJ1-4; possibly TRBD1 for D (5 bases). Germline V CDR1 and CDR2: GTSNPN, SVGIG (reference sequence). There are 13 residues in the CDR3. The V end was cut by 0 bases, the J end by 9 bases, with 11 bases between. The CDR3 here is CAWSVQESQKLFF. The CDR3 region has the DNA TGTGCCTGGAGTGTACAGGAATCTCAAAAACTGTTTTTT.

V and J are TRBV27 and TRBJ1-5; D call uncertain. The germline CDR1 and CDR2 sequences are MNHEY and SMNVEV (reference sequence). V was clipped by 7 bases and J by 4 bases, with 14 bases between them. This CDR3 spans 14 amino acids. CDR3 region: CASTASIRNQPQHF. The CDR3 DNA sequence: TGTGCCAGCACCGCATCTATCAGGAATCAGCCCCAGCATTTT.

CDR3 DNA sequence: TGCGCCAGCAGCTTGGCGAGGGCTGGGGCCAACGTCCTGACTTTC. This translates into CASSLARAGANVLTF. The chain couples TRBV5-1 to TRBJ2-6; possibly TRBD2 for D (5 bases). The V and J ends lost 0 bases and 2 bases respectively, with 6 bases between them. The CDR3 spans 15 residues. Germline loops: CDR1 SGHRS, CDR2 YFSETQ.

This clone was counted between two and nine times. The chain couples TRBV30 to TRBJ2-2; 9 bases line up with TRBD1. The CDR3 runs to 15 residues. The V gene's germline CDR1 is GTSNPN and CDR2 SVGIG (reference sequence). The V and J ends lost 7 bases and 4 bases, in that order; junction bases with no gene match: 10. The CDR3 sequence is CAFRSGTGITGELFF. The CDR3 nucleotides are TGTGCCTTTCGTAGTGGGACAGGGATCACCGGGGAGCTGTTTTTT.

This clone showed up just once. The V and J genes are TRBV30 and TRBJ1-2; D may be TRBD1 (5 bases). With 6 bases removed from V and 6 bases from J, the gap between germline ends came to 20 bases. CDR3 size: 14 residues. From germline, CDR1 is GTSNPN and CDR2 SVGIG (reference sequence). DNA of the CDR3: TGTGCCTGTAAAGAGGGTGGTTGGGGGAATGGCTACACCTTC. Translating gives CACKEGGWGNGYTF.

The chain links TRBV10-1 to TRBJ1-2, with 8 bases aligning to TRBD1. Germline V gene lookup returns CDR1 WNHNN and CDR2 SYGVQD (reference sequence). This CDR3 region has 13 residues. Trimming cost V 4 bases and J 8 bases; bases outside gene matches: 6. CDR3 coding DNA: TGCGCCAGCAGTGGTGACAGGGGATCAGGCTACACCTTC. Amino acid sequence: CASSGDRGSGYTF.

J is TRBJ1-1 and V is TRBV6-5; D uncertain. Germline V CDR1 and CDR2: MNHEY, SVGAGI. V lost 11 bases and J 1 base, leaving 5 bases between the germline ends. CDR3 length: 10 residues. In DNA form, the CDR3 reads TGTGCCTCTGGGAACACTGAAGCTTTCTTT. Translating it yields CASGNTEAFF.

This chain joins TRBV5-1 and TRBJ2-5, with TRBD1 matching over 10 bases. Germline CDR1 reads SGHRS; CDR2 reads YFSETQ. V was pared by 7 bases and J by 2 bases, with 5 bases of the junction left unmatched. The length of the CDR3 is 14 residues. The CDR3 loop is CASYDRGHQETQYF. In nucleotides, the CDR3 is TGCGCCAGCTACGACAGGGGGCATCAAGAGACCCAGTACTTC.

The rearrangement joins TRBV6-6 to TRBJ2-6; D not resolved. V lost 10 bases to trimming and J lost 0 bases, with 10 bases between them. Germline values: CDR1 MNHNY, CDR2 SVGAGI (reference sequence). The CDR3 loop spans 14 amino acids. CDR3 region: CAIRASSGANVLTF. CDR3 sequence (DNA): TGTGCCATTAGGGCGTCCTCTGGGGCCAACGTCCTGACTTTC.

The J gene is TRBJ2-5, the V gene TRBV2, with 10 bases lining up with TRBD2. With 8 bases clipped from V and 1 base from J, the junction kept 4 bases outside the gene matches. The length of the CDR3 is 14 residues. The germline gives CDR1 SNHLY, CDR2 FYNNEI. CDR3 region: CASARLAGQETQYF. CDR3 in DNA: TGTGCCAGCGCTCGACTAGCGGGCCAAGAGACCCAGTACTTC.

The CDR3 sequence is CATSRDQGEETQYF. CDR3 coding DNA: TGTGCCACCAGCAGAGATCAGGGAGAAGAGACCCAGTACTTC. This chain joins TRBV15 and TRBJ2-5; D possibly matches TRBD1 or TRBD2 (5 bases each). This CDR3 is built from 14 residues. V was trimmed by 0 bases and J by 3 bases, leaving 8 bases between them. CDR1 is LNHNV and CDR2 is YYDKDF in the germline V gene (reference sequence).

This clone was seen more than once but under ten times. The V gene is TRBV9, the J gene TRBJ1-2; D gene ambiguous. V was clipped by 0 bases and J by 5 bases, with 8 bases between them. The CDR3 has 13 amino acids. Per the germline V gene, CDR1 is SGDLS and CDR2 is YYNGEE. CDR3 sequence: CASSVDSAYGYTF. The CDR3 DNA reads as TGTGCCAGCAGCGTAGACTCGGCGTATGGCTACACCTTC.

This CDR3 reads CASRYSRLNSNQPQHF. As DNA, the CDR3 is TGTGCCAGCAGGTACTCGAGACTGAATAGCAATCAGCCCCAGCATTTT. The rearrangement joins TRBV2 to TRBJ1-5; no clear D. V was cut by 6 bases and J by 0 bases, with 15 bases left in between. Germline values: CDR1 SNHLY, CDR2 FYNNEI. The CDR3 covers 16 residues.

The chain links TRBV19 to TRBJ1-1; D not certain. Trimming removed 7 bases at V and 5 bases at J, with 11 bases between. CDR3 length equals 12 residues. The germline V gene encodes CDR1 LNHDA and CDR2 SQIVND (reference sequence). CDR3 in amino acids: CASKWMGTEAFF. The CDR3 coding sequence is TGTGCCAGTAAGTGGATGGGGACTGAAGCTTTCTTT.

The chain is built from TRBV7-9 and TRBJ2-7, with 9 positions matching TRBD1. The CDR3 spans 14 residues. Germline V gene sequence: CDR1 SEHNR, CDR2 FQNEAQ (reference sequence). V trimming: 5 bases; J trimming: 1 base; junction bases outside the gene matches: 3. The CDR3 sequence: CASSPGTGSYEQYF. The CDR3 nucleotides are TGTGCCAGCAGCCCCGGGACAGGGTCCTACGAGCAGTACTTC.

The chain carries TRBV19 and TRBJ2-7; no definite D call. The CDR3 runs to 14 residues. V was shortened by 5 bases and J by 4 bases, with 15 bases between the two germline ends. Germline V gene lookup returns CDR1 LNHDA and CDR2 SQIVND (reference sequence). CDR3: CASSVTQRSYEQYF. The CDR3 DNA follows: TGTGCCAGTAGTGTTACACAGCGCTCTTACGAGCAGTACTTC. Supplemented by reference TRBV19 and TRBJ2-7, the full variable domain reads DGGITQSPKYLFRKEGQNVTLSCEQNLNHDAMYWYRQDPGQGLRLIYYSQIVNDFQKGDIAEGYSVSREKKESFPLTVTSAQKNPTAFYLCASSVTQRSYEQYFGPGTRLTVT.

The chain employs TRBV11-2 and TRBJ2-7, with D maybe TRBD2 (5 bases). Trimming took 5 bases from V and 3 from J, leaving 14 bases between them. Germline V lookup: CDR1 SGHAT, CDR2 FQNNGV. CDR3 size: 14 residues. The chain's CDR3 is CASSRGGGSYEQYF. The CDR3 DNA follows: TGTGCCAGCAGCCGTGGCGGAGGTAGCTACGAGCAGTACTTC.